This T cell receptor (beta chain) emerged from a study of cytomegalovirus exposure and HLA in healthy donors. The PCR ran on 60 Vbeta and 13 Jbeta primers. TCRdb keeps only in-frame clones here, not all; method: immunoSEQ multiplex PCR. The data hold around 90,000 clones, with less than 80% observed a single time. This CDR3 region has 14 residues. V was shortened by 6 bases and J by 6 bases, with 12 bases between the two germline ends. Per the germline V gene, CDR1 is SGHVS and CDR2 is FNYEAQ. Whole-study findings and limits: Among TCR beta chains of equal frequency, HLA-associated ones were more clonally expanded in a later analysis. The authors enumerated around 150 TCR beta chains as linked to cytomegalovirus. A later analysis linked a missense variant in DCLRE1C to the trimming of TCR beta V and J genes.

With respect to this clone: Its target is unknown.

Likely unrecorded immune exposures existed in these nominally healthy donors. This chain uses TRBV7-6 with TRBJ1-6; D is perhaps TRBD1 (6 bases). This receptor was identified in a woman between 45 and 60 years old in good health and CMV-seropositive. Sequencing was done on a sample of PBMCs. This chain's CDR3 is CASSLQGPNSPLHF. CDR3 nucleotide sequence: TGTGCCAGCAGTCTTCAGGGGCCTAATTCACCCCTCCACTTT.